Listed here are 31 T cell receptor beta chains from one sample, sequenced in a study of PD-L1 blockade in urothelial cancer. Time point specified: pretreatment peripheral blood. The table came from immunoSEQ multiplex PCR; TCRdb's copy has only in-frame clones and leaves some out. The sample comprises 50,000 to 70,000 clones, roughly four fifths of which are singletons, and around 1.5% rests with the top ten. The specimen was PBMCs, collected around atezolizumab (anti-PD-L1) treatment. Receptors originate from a man aged 70 or older with urothelial cancer.

V gene TRBV5-1 combines with J gene TRBJ1-1; TRBD1 matches 8 bases. Trimming cost V 2 bases and J 7 bases; bases outside gene matches: 10. Germline CDR1 is SGHRS and CDR2 is YFSETQ. The CDR3 spans 15 residues. CDR3 in DNA: TGCGCCAGCAGCTTCTCCCAGGGGGCTGTGAATGAAGCTTTCTTT. It specifies CASSFSQGAVNEAFF. Full variable domain (missing parts from reference TRBV5-1 and TRBJ1-1): KAGVTQTPRYLIKTRGQQVTLSCSPISGHRSVSWYQQTPGQGLQFLFEYFSETQRNKGNFPGRFSGRQFSNSRSEMNVSTLELGDSALYLCASSFSQGAVNEAFFGQGTRLTVV.

The chain combines TRBV7-8 with TRBJ1-2; a weak D match, TRBD1 (6 bases). V gave up 5 bases and J gave up 0 bases, with 13 bases separating them. The CDR3 consists of 15 residues. Germline-derived CDR1 and CDR2 are SGHVS and FQNEAQ. In DNA, the CDR3 is TGTGCCAGCAGCCTAGACAGGTTTTCTAACTATGGCTACACCTTC. Translation: CASSLDRFSNYGYTF.

Notes on this clone: A read error may produce the germline difference seen at one junction end. The gene calls are TRBV11-2 and TRBJ2-3, with a weak D call TRBD1 (5 bases). The CDR3 loop spans 15 amino acids. CDR1 is SGHAT, CDR2 FQNNGV, per germline. CDR3 residues: CASSFWGAGTNTQYF. Here the CDR3 DNA reads TGTGCCAGCAGCTTTTGGGGCGCAGGCACAAATACGCAGTATTTT. The entire variable domain, with the rest obtained from reference TRBV11-2 and TRBJ2-3, is as follows: EAGVAQSPRYKIIEKRQSVAFWCNPISGHATLYWYQQILGQGPKLLIQFQNNGVVDDSQLPKDRFSAERLKGVDSTLKIQPAKLEDSAVYLCASSFWGAGTNTQYFGPGTRLTVL.

The rearrangement uses TRBV19 and TRBJ2-7, with a possible D match to TRBD2 (7 bases). V was pared by 1 base and J by 3 bases, with 13 bases between. This CDR3 spans 15 amino acids. Germline loops: CDR1 LNHDA, CDR2 SQIVND (reference sequence). This CDR3 is CASSIGGGPLYEQYF. The CDR3 DNA is TGTGCCAGTAGTATAGGGGGGGGCCCCCTCTACGAGCAGTACTTC.

The DNA of the CDR3 is TGCAGCGTTACCGTTCCCATGCGTGGCTACACCTTC. Translation: CSVTVPMRGYTF. The chain joins TRBV29-1 to TRBJ1-2; D is ambiguous. V lost 5 bases and J 7 bases, leaving 14 bases between the germline ends. Germline-derived CDR1 and CDR2 are SQVTM and ANQGSEA. This CDR3 has 12 residues.

In nucleotides, the CDR3 is TGTGCCAGTAGCACTAGCGGGAACGGTGAGCAGTTCTTC. Translating gives CASSTSGNGEQFF. The chain employs TRBV19 and TRBJ2-1, with 10 positions matching TRBD2. CDR1 and CDR2 (germline): LNHDA, SQIVND (reference sequence). Trimming took 6 bases from V and 9 from J; bases not matched to a gene: 5. This CDR3 contains 13 residues.

The chain recombines TRBV7-2 with TRBJ2-7, with D maybe TRBD2 (5 bases). V lost 2 bases and J 0 bases, leaving 17 bases between the germline ends. The CDR3 runs to 17 residues. Germline-derived CDR1 and CDR2 are SGHTA and FQGNSA. The CDR3 coding sequence is TGTGCCAGCAGCTTAAAAATCGGACTGTTGAGCTCCTACGAGCAGTACTTC. Translation gives CASSLKIGLLSSYEQYF.

This rearrangement joins TRBV5-8 to TRBJ1-5; TRBD1 aligns across 9 bases. This CDR3 has 13 residues. V shed 6 bases and J 4 bases; nucleotides not matched to a gene: 2. The germline V gene encodes CDR1 SGHTS and CDR2 YDEGEE. CDR3 in DNA: TGTGCCAGCACCGGGACAGGGAATCAGCCCCAGCATTTT. It is translated as CASTGTGNQPQHF.

J is TRBJ2-5 and V is TRBV7-9; possibly TRBD1 for D (6 bases). V was cut by 4 bases and J by 2 bases, with 11 bases left in between. The V gene's germline CDR1 is SEHNR and CDR2 FQNEAQ (reference sequence). The CDR3 contains 14 residues. The CDR3 loop reads CASSSGHRQETQYF. DNA of the CDR3: TGTGCCAGCAGCTCGGGACACCGTCAAGAGACCCAGTACTTC.

The rearrangement uses TRBV19 and TRBJ1-5; 9 nucleotides line up with TRBD1. V gave up 7 bases and J gave up 2 bases; unmatched junction bases: 6. CDR1 is LNHDA, CDR2 SQIVND, per germline (reference sequence). The length of the CDR3 is 15 residues. CDR3 DNA: TGTGCCAGTACCCGGGGACAGGGTGGCAATCAGCCCCAGCATTTT. Translated: CASTRGQGGNQPQHF.

This clone was seen a few times. V and J are TRBV6-6 and TRBJ2-1, with D possibly being TRBD1 (5 bases). The CDR3 runs 14 residues. Per germline, CDR1 MNHNY and CDR2 SVGAGI (reference sequence). Trimming stripped 0 bases from V and 3 bases from J, with 6 bases between. Here the CDR3 reads CASSYSQVYNEQFF. DNA for the CDR3: TGTGCCAGCAGTTACTCACAGGTCTACAATGAGCAGTTCTTC.

This chain links TRBV4-2 with TRBJ2-2, with D uncertain. Germline V CDR1 and CDR2: LGHNA, YNFKEQ. V lost 0 bases, J lost 7 bases, and 18 bases lay in between. The CDR3 covers 17 residues. DNA for the CDR3: TGTGCCAGCAGCCAAGACAGGAACTTCCTTAGTGGCGGGGAGCTGTTTTTT. It specifies CASSQDRNFLSGGELFF.

This sequence joins TRBV2 and TRBJ1-2; 8 bases map to TRBD1. Germline V gene data show CDR1 as SNHLY and CDR2 as FYNNEI. With 2 bases clipped from V and 4 bases from J, the junction kept 15 bases outside the gene matches. CDR3 size: 18 residues. The CDR3 DNA reads TGTGCCAGCAGTGAATTAGGGGCAGGGGGCGTGACCCCCTATGGCTACACCTTC. Translating it yields CASSELGAGGVTPYGYTF.

The sample holds a few counts of this clone. The chain has TRBV10-3 and TRBJ2-1, with 7 bases aligning to TRBD2. The junction had 9 bases not matched to a gene; V was cut back by 8 bases and J by 5 bases. The CDR3 has 14 residues. The germline V gene encodes CDR1 ENHRY and CDR2 SYGVKD. CDR3 sequence (DNA): TGTGCCATCGGGGCGGGAGAAGGGCACAATGAGCAGTTCTTC. It is translated as CAIGAGEGHNEQFF.

The chain recombines TRBV18 with TRBJ2-2, with a tentative D call TRBD2 (5 bases). This CDR3 region has 15 residues. The germline V gene has CDR1 KGHSH and CDR2 LQKENI. The V end was cut by 6 bases, the J end by 1 base, with 12 bases between. The CDR3 DNA reads as TGTGCCAGCTCTAAAGGACTGCGGAACACCGGGGAGCTGTTTTTT. This codes for CASSKGLRNTGELFF.

The V call is TRBV10-3, the J call TRBJ2-2, with 13 positions matching TRBD2. The CDR3 totals 16 residues. CDR1 and CDR2 from the germline V gene are ENHRY and SYGVKD. V shed 4 bases, J shed 2 bases, and the junction held 1 base outside the gene matches. Here the CDR3 DNA reads TGTGCCATCAGTGGACTAGCGGGAGGTAACACCGGGGAGCTGTTTTTT. This codes for CAISGLAGGNTGELFF.

This chain uses TRBV28 with TRBJ2-3; D is unclear. V lost 4 bases, J lost 2 bases, and 10 bases lay in between. CDR3 length: 14 residues. Germline loops: CDR1 MDHEN, CDR2 SYDVKM. CDR3 nucleotide sequence: TGTGCCAGCAGTTCCACTATGGTCACAGATACGCAGTATTTT. Translated: CASSSTMVTDTQYF.

This clone was detected once. The chain employs TRBV4-1 and TRBJ1-1; the D gene is possibly TRBD1 (6 bases). V was clipped by 4 bases and J by 4 bases, with 19 bases between them. Looked up from germline, CDR1 is MGHRA and CDR2 is YSYEKL. This CDR3 is 16 amino acids long. In nucleotides, the CDR3 is TGCGCCAGCAGCCTCCAAGGGGGGGGGCGCGTCACTGAAGCTTTCTTT. Residues: CASSLQGGGRVTEAFF.

The chain combines TRBV6-5 with TRBJ2-5; D gene ambiguous. With 2 bases removed from V and 0 bases from J, the gap between germline ends came to 13 bases. The germline CDR1 and CDR2 sequences are MNHEY and SVGAGI. The CDR3 runs to 16 residues. For the CDR3, the DNA is TGTGCCAGCAGTTACGGAACAGAGCCGTACCAAGAGACCCAGTACTTC. This gives the protein CASSYGTEPYQETQYF.

The chain links TRBV5-6 to TRBJ2-3, with D perhaps matching TRBD1 (5 bases). The germline V gene encodes CDR1 SGHDT and CDR2 YYEEEE. The germline V and J ends were trimmed by 4 bases and 1 base, with 13 bases remaining between them. CDR3 length equals 15 residues. CDR3 loop: CASSGPRGRTDTQYF. CDR3 DNA: TGTGCCAGCAGCGGCCCTAGGGGCCGCACAGATACGCAGTATTTT.

The genes are TRBV10-2 and TRBJ2-5; 13 positions agree with TRBD2. CDR3 length equals 17 residues. CDR1 WSHSY and CDR2 SAAADI come from the germline V gene. J was trimmed by 3 bases and V by 3 bases; bases with no gene match: 7. The CDR3 nucleotides read TGCGCCAGCAGTGACGTCAGGGGGACTAGCGGGAAAGAGACCCAGTACTTC. Protein sequence: CASSDVRGTSGKETQYF.

The J gene is TRBJ2-7, the V gene TRBV7-8; no clear D. The V end was cut by 5 bases, the J end by 1 base, with 9 bases between. Germline V lookup: CDR1 SGHVS, CDR2 FQNEAQ. This CDR3 has 13 amino acids. CDR3 sequence: CASSPSRSYEQYF. CDR3 nucleotides: TGTGCCAGCAGCCCCTCGAGGTCCTACGAGCAGTACTTC.

This clone was recorded a few times. The chain carries TRBV10-3 and TRBJ2-2; 16 positions agree with TRBD2. CDR3 length: 17 residues. The junction had 7 bases not matched to a gene; V was cut back by 10 bases and J by 2 bases. Germline assignment: CDR1 ENHRY and CDR2 SYGVKD. CDR3 loop: CATGTSGRAYNTGELFF. Here the CDR3 DNA reads TGTGCCACCGGGACTAGCGGGAGGGCGTATAACACCGGGGAGCTGTTTTTT.

This clone was observed once. This CDR3 is also generated by other DNA sequences in the sample. The V gene is TRBV11-2, the J gene TRBJ2-7; D perhaps matches TRBD1 (6 bases). Trimming cost V 0 bases and J 5 bases, with 8 bases left between them. The CDR3 is 13 residues long. Germline values: CDR1 SGHAT, CDR2 FQNNGV. The DNA for the CDR3 is TGTGCCAGCAGCTTAGACAGGGGAAACGAGCAGTACTTC. It yields the protein CASSLDRGNEQYF.

This clone was seen a few times. CDR3 DNA: TGTGCCAGCAGTTCGGGGACAGGTAACGGTGAGCAGTTCTTC. Encoded protein: CASSSGTGNGEQFF. V usage is TRBV27 and J usage is TRBJ2-1; TRBD1 aligns across 8 bases. After removal of 4 bases from V and 9 bases from J, the junction contained 8 bases not matched to a gene. The CDR3 consists of 14 residues. CDR1 and CDR2 from the germline V gene are MNHEY and SMNVEV (reference sequence).

In this sample, this clone turned up once. The J gene is TRBJ2-1, the V gene TRBV28, with D tentatively TRBD2 (5 bases). The CDR3 runs to 14 residues. Trimming cost V 3 bases and J 8 bases, with 14 bases left between them. Per the germline V gene, CDR1 is MDHEN and CDR2 is SYDVKM. The CDR3 coding sequence is TGTGCCAGCAGTTTGGGCGTCGGGCGGGATGAGCAGTTCTTC. It translates to CASSLGVGRDEQFF. Variable domain in full (rest from reference TRBV28 and TRBJ2-1): DVKVTQSSRYLVKRTGEKVFLECVQDMDHENMFWYRQDPGLGLRLIYFSYDVKMKEKGDIPEGYSVSREKKERFSLILESASTNQTSMYLCASSLGVGRDEQFFGPGTRLTVL.

The CDR3 coding sequence is TGTGCCAGTAGTAGCCGGGACAGGGGGATCCAAGAGACCCAGTACTTC. Encoded protein: CASSSRDRGIQETQYF. The gene calls are TRBV19 and TRBJ2-5; 11 bases match TRBD1. Germline assignment: CDR1 LNHDA and CDR2 SQIVND (reference sequence). There are 16 residues in the CDR3. The V gene end was trimmed by 4 bases and the J gene end by 1 base; junction bases not matched to a gene: 5.

V usage is TRBV15 and J usage is TRBJ2-6; 8 bases match TRBD2. The trim removed 5 bases at V and 3 bases at J, leaving 3 bases unmatched. This CDR3 is built from 15 residues. CDR1 and CDR2 from the germline V gene are LNHNV and YYDKDF (reference sequence). The CDR3 loop reads CATSGGGLGANVLTF. The CDR3 nucleotides read TGTGCCACCAGCGGCGGGGGGCTTGGGGCCAACGTCCTGACTTTC.

The sample holds a few counts of this clone. The chain couples TRBV27 to TRBJ1-1; D gene unclear. Trimming cost V 7 bases and J 0 bases, with 6 bases left between them. The CDR3 is 12 amino acids. CDR1 and CDR2 (germline): MNHEY, SMNVEV (reference sequence). Written as DNA, the CDR3 is TGTGCCAGCAAGAGCTTGAACACTGAAGCTTTCTTT. This sequence encodes CASKSLNTEAFF.

V gene TRBV11-2 combines with J gene TRBJ2-1, with TRBD2 matching over 9 bases. Germline V gives CDR1 SGHAT, CDR2 FQNNGV. The CDR3 covers 15 residues. Trimming removed 0 bases from V and 10 bases from J; junction bases left unmatched: 7. CDR3 in amino acids: CASSLDRAGGGEQFF. As DNA, the CDR3 is TGTGCCAGCAGCTTAGATAGGGCGGGAGGGGGCGAGCAGTTCTTC.

This chain uses TRBV27 with TRBJ2-3; TRBD2 matches 13 bases. CDR3 length equals 19 residues. Germline CDR1 MNHEY, CDR2 SMNVEV (reference sequence). The V segment lost 3 bases and the J segment 1 base; nucleotides outside the gene matches: 10. The CDR3 reads CASSFSGLAGVGGTDTQYF. CDR3 bases: TGTGCCAGCAGTTTTTCCGGACTAGCGGGAGTAGGGGGCACAGATACGCAGTATTTT.